A single sample gave rise to the 16 T cell receptor beta chains below, sequenced in a study of blood T cells in healthy people across ages. Primed by a sample-barcoded 5' primer and a J-beta primer mix, a second PCR proceeded for about 6 to 12 cycles. MiXCR, run by TCRdb on the 5' RACE reads, gives a single entry per CDR3 protein. The sample includes 1 million or so distinct CDR3 sequences, approximately 26% of them seen just once. These data were likewise used in another study, on T cells of mothers and their children.

Input material: blood. These receptors all come from a girl aged 2 to 10 in good health.

V gene TRBV4-1 combines with J gene TRBJ2-7; 10 bases are a match to TRBD2. Germline trimming cut 1 base from V and 2 bases from J; bases unmatched to any gene: 8. CDR3 length equals 17 residues. Per germline, CDR1 MGHRA and CDR2 YSYEKL. CDR3 sequence: CASSQVMASGSPYEQYF. In nucleotides, the CDR3 is TGCGCCAGCAGCCAAGTCATGGCTAGCGGGAGTCCCTACGAGCAGTACTTC.

The genes are TRBV2 and TRBJ2-7, with 12 bases aligning to TRBD2. The V gene's germline CDR1 is SNHLY and CDR2 FYNNEI. The ends lost 5 bases at V and 6 bases at J; junction bases unmatched: 8. CDR3 length equals 15 residues. The CDR3 DNA reads TGTGCCAGCAGTCAGACTAGCGGGAGTCTCTCCGAGCAGTACTTC. This encodes CASSQTSGSLSEQYF. Together with reference TRBV2 and TRBJ2-7, the CDR3 gives the full variable domain: EPEVTQTPSHQVTQMGQEVILRCVPISNHLYFYWYRQILGQKVEFLVSFYNNEISEKSEIFDDQFSVERPDGSNFTLKIRSTKLEDSAMYFCASSQTSGSLSEQYFGPGTRLTVT.

This chain joins TRBV12-3 or TRBV12-4 and TRBJ1-2; D gene ambiguous. CDR3 size: 15 residues. V was cut by 6 bases and J by 4 bases, with 18 bases left in between. CDR3 in amino acids: CASSFRPGLSYGYTF. Here the CDR3 DNA reads TGTGCCAGCAGCTTCAGGCCAGGCCTTAGCTATGGCTACACCTTC.

A few counts support this clonotype. J is TRBJ1-2 and V is TRBV5-6; 10 bases align to TRBD1. CDR1 and CDR2 from the germline V gene are SGHDT and YYEEEE. J gave up 8 bases and V 4 bases, and 14 bases lay outside the gene matches. The CDR3 covers 16 residues. This CDR3 reads CASSHRPGQGKKGYTF. CDR3 sequence (DNA): TGTGCCAGCAGCCACCGCCCGGGACAGGGGAAGAAGGGCTACACCTTC.

V is TRBV20-1 and J is TRBJ2-1; TRBD2 aligns across 11 bases. V lost 6 bases to trimming and J lost 2 bases; unmatched junction nucleotides: 9. The CDR3 runs 16 residues. From germline, CDR1 is DFQATT and CDR2 SNEGSKA (reference sequence). The CDR3 spells CSAPWGLAAAYNEQFF. Written as DNA, the CDR3 is TGCAGTGCCCCGTGGGGACTAGCGGCGGCCTACAATGAGCAGTTCTTC.

This clonotype showed up just a few times. The V gene is TRBV24-1, the J gene TRBJ2-5; TRBD1 matches 8 bases. Germline CDR1 is KGHDR and CDR2 is SFDVKD. The junction had 5 bases not matched to a gene; V was cut back by 9 bases and J by 3 bases. The CDR3 extends over 13 amino acids. This chain's CDR3 is CATGGTGEETQYF. The CDR3 coding sequence is TGTGCCACCGGAGGGACAGGCGAAGAGACCCAGTACTTC.

A single count supports this clonotype. V is TRBV6-4 and J is TRBJ2-2; 12 nucleotides match TRBD2. Germline values: CDR1 MRHNA, CDR2 SNTAGT. The J segment lost 7 bases and the V segment lost 0 bases, leaving 3 bases of the junction unmatched. CDR3 length equals 16 residues. Written as DNA, the CDR3 is TGTGCCAGCAGTGACTCGACTAGCGGGAGTTACGGGGAGCTGTTTTTT. Protein product: CASSDSTSGSYGELFF.

The rearrangement uses TRBV25-1 and TRBJ1-6; possible D gene TRBD1, 5 bases. Germline V CDR1 and CDR2: MGHDK, SYGVNS. V lost 3 bases, J lost 9 bases, and 9 bases lay in between. The CDR3 has 13 amino acids. The CDR3 DNA is TGTGCCAGCAGTGACGCGGGGGGTTCACCCCTCCACTTT. Its protein product is CASSDAGGSPLHF.

This chain links TRBV28 with TRBJ1-2; D unresolved. The CDR3 loop spans 12 amino acids. The V end was cut by 2 bases, the J end by 4 bases, with 5 bases between. Germline lookup yields CDR1 MDHEN and CDR2 SYDVKM. CDR3 residues: CASSLLVYGYTF. CDR3 in DNA: TGTGCCAGCAGTTTACTAGTCTATGGCTACACCTTC.

This chain connects TRBV2 to TRBJ1-2; D is uncertain. Germline loops: CDR1 SNHLY, CDR2 FYNNEI. The CDR3 spans 12 residues. V gave up 6 bases and J gave up 1 base, with 6 bases separating them. The CDR3 protein is CASSSYNYGYTF. CDR3 bases: TGTGCCAGCAGCTCTTATAACTATGGCTACACCTTC.

This clonotype was counted at least ten times. The chain joins TRBV10-3 to TRBJ2-7; 7 nucleotides agree with TRBD1. The ends lost 6 bases at V and 3 bases at J; junction bases unmatched: 5. The CDR3 is 13 residues long. Germline CDR1 reads ENHRY; CDR2 reads SYGVKD. The CDR3 DNA sequence: TGTGCCATCAGGGGGGACAGCAACTACGAGCAGTACTTC. Translated, it gives CAIRGDSNYEQYF.

In its sample, this clonotype was seen a few times. The chain has TRBV28 and TRBJ1-2; no firm D call. V was pared by 8 bases and J by 3 bases, with 10 bases between. The CDR3 length is 12 residues. Germline V gene sequence: CDR1 MDHEN, CDR2 SYDVKM. The CDR3 region is CASRSIDYGYTF. CDR3 coding DNA: TGTGCCAGCCGATCGATTGACTATGGCTACACCTTC.

This clonotype was observed at least ten times. The rearrangement uses TRBV14 and TRBJ2-7; D gene unclear. This CDR3 has 13 amino acids. Trimming removed 5 bases from V and 1 base from J, with 9 bases in between. Germline CDR1 is SGHDN and CDR2 is FVKESK. The CDR3 protein is CASSFDPSYEQYF. DNA for the CDR3: TGTGCCAGCAGCTTCGACCCATCCTACGAGCAGTACTTC.

In its sample, this clonotype was seen a few times. The J gene is TRBJ2-5, the V gene TRBV3-1; 10 bases are shared with TRBD2. V lost 4 bases to trimming and J lost 8 bases; unmatched junction nucleotides: 7. Germline CDR1 is LGHDT and CDR2 is YNNKEL (reference sequence). The CDR3 length is 14 residues. The CDR3 nucleotides are TGTGCCAGCAGCCGCTCCCTAGCGGGAGTTACCCAGTACTTC. Its translation is CASSRSLAGVTQYF.

The chain joins TRBV6-2 or TRBV6-3 to TRBJ1-2; the D gene is possibly TRBD1 (6 bases). CDR1 is MNHEY and CDR2 is SVGEGT in the germline V gene. This CDR3 has 14 amino acids. V gave up 4 bases and J gave up 1 base, with 10 bases separating them. The CDR3 DNA follows: TGTGCCAGCAGTTCGCACAGGGTTAACTATGGCTACACCTTC. It translates to CASSSHRVNYGYTF.

The rearrangement uses TRBV7-9 and TRBJ1-1; no firm D call. This CDR3 contains 14 residues. Germline V gives CDR1 SEHNR, CDR2 FQNEAQ (reference sequence). V was cut by 2 bases and J by 1 base, with 8 bases left in between. The DNA for the CDR3 is TGTGCCAGCAGCTTACGGGATGAGAACACTGAAGCTTTCTTT. It is translated as CASSLRDENTEAFF.